This T cell receptor beta chain was observed in a study of control samples from healthy donors and cancer patients. TCRdb's copy holds only in-frame clones and misses some; the assay was immunoSEQ multiplex PCR. This sample has around 100,000 clones; 85% to 90% occur once, and the top ten carry 13% to 15%. Per the germline V gene, CDR1 is MDHEN and CDR2 is SYDVKM. Trimming at V came to 3 bases and at J to 0 bases, leaving 10 bases not matched to a gene. The CDR3 sequence is 17 residues long. The receptor was derived from a man under 40 in good health. The chain recombines TRBV28 with TRBJ1-1; 7 bases line up with TRBD1. The source material was blood. CDR3 DNA: TGTGCCAGCAGTTTCCCGACAGGGAGAAGCCTGAACACTGAAGCTTTCTTT. As protein: CASSFPTGRSLNTEAFF.